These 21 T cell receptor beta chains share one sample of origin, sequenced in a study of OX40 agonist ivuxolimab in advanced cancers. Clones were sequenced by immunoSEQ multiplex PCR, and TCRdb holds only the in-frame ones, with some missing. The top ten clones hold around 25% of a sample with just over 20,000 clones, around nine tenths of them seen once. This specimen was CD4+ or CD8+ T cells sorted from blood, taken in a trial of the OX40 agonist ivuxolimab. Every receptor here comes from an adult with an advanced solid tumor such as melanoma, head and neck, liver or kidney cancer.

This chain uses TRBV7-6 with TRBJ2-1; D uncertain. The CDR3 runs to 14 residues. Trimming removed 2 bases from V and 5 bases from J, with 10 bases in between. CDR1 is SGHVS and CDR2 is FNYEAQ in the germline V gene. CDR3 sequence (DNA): TGTGCCAGCAGCTTATCGTCAGGCCACAATGAGCAGTTCTTC. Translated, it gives CASSLSSGHNEQFF.

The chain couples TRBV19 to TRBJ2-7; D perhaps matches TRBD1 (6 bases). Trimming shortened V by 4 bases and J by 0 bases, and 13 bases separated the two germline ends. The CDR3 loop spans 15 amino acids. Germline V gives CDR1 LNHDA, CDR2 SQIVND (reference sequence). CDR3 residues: CASSTRQVISYEQYF. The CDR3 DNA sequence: TGTGCCAGTAGTACAAGACAGGTAATCTCCTACGAGCAGTACTTC.

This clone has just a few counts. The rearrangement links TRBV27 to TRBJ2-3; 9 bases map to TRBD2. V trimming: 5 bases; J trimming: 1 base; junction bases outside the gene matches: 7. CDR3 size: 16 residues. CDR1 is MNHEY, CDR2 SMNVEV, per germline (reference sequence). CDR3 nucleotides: TGTGCCAGCAGTCTAGGAGCGGGGGGTGGCACAGATACGCAGTATTTT. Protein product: CASSLGAGGGTDTQYF.

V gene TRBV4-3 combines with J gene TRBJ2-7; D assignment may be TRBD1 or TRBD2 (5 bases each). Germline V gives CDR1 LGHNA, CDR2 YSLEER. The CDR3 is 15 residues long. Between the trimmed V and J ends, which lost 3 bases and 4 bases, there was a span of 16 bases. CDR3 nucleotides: TGCGCCAGCAGCCAGGGGAAGGGGACCCCATACGAGCAGTACTTC. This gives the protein CASSQGKGTPYEQYF.

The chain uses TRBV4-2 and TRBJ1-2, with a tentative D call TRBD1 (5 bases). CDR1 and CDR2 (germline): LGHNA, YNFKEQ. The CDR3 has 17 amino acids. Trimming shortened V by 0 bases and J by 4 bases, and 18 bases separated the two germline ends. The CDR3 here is CASSQDHRRTGLYGYTF. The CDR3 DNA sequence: TGTGCCAGCAGCCAAGATCATAGAAGAACAGGACTCTATGGCTACACCTTC.

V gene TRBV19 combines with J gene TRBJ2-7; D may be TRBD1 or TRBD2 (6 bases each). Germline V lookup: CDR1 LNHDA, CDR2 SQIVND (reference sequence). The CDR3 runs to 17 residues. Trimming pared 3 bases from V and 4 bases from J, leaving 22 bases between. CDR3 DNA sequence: TGTGCCAGTAGTATTAATTTTTGGGAGGACAGCATGTACGAGCAGTACTTC. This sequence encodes CASSINFWEDSMYEQYF. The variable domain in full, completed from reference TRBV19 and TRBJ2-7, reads DGGITQSPKYLFRKEGQNVTLSCEQNLNHDAMYWYRQDPGQGLRLIYYSQIVNDFQKGDIAEGYSVSREKKESFPLTVTSAQKNPTAFYLCASSINFWEDSMYEQYFGPGTRLTVT.

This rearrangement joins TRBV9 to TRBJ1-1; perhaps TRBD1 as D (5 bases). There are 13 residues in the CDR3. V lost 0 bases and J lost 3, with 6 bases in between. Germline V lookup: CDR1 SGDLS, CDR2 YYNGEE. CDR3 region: CASSVGGDTEAFF. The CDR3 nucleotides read TGTGCCAGCAGCGTAGGGGGGGACACTGAAGCTTTCTTT.

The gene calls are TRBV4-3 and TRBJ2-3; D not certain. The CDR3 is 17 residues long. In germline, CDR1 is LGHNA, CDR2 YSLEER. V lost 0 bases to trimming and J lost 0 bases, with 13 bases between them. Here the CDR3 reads CASSQDGPTSSTDTQYF. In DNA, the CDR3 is TGCGCCAGCAGCCAAGATGGGCCGACATCCAGCACAGATACGCAGTATTTT.

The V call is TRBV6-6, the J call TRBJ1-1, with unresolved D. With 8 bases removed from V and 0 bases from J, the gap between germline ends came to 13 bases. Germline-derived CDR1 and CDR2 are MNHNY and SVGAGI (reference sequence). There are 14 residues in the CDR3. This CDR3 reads CASLSIGVNTEAFF. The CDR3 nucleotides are TGTGCCAGCCTAAGTATTGGAGTGAACACTGAAGCTTTCTTT.

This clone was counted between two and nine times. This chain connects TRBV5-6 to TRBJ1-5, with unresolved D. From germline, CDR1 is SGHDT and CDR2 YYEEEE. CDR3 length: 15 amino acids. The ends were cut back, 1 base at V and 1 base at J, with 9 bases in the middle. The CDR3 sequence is CASSLMLMSNQPQHF. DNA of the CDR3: TGTGCCAGCAGCTTGATGCTAATGAGCAATCAGCCCCAGCATTTT.

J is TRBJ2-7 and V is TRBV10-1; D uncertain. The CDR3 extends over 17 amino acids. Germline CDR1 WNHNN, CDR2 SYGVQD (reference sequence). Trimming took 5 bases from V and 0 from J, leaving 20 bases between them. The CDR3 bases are TGCGCCAGCAGTCAACTACCAATGACCTCTAGCTCCTACGAGCAGTACTTC. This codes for CASSQLPMTSSSYEQYF.

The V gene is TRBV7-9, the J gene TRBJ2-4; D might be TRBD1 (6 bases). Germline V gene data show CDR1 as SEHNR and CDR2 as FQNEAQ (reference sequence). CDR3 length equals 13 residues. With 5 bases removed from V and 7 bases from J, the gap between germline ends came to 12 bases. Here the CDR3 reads CASSQGQRNIQYF. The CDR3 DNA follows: TGTGCCAGCAGCCAGGGACAAAGGAACATTCAGTACTTC.

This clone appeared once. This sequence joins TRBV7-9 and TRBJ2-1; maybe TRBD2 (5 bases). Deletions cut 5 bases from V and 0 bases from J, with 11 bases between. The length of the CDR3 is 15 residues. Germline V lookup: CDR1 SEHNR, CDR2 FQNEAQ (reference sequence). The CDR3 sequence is CASSPLGSSYNEQFF. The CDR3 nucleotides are TGTGCCAGCAGCCCACTAGGGAGCTCCTACAATGAGCAGTTCTTC.

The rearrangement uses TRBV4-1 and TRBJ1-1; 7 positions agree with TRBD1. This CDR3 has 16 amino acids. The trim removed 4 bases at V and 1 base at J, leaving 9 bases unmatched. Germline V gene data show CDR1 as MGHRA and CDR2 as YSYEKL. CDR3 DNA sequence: TGCGCCAGCAGCCCCCGACAGGGCGAATGGAACACTGAAGCTTTCTTT. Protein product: CASSPRQGEWNTEAFF.

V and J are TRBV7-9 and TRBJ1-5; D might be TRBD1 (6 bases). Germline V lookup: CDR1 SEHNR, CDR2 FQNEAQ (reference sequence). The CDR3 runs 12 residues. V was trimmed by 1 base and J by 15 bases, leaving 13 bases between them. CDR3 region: CASSLGTASLHF. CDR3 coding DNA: TGTGCCAGCAGCTTAGGGACAGCGAGCCTGCATTTT.

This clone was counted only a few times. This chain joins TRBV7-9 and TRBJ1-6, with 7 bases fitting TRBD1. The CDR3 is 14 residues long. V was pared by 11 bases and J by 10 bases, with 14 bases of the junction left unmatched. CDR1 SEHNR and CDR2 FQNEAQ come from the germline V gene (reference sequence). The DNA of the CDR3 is TGTGCCGGTAGACAGGGAGGAGGGAAGTCACCCCTCCACTTT. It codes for CAGRQGGGKSPLHF.

The CDR3 loop is CASSLSGGYNEQFF. In DNA, the CDR3 is TGTGCCAGCAGCTTATCCGGGGGCTACAATGAGCAGTTCTTC. The V gene is TRBV11-3, the J gene TRBJ2-1, with D perhaps matching TRBD2 (6 bases). V shed 2 bases and J shed 3 bases, with 8 bases lying between them. Germline V gene data show CDR1 as SGHNT and CDR2 as YENEEA. The CDR3 spans 14 residues. Together with reference TRBV11-3 and TRBJ2-1, the CDR3 gives the full variable domain: EAGVVQSPRYKIIEKKQPVAFWCNPISGHNTLYWYLQNLGQGPELLIRYENEEAVDDSQLPKDRFSAERLKGVDSTLKIQPAELGDSAVYLCASSLSGGYNEQFFGPGTRLTVL.

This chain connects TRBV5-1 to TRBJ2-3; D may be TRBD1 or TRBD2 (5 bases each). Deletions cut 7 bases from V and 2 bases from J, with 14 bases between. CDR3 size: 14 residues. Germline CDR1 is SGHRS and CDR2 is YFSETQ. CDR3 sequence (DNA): TGCGCCAGCTCGACACGGGGACCCACAGATACGCAGTATTTT. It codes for CASSTRGPTDTQYF.

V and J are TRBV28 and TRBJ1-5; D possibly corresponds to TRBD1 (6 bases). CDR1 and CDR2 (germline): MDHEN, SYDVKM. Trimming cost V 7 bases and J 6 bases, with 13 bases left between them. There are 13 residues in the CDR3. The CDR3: CASTITGIQPQHF. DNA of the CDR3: TGTGCCAGCACCATCACAGGGATTCAGCCCCAGCATTTT.

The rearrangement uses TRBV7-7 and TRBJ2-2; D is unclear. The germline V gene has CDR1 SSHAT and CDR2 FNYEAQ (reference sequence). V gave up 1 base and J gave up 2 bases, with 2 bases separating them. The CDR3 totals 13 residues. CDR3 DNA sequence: TGTGCCAGCAGCTTAGAAAACACCGGGGAGCTGTTTTTT. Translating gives CASSLENTGELFF.

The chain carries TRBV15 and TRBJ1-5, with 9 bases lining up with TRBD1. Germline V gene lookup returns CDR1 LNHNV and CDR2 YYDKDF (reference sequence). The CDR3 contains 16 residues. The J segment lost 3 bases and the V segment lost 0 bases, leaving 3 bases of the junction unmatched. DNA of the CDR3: TGTGCCACCAGCAGAGAGAACAGGGGGCCCAATCAGCCCCAGCATTTT. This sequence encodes CATSRENRGPNQPQHF.